This T cell receptor beta chain is drawn from a study of patients and donors after allogeneic stem cell transplantation. The CDR3 is 17 amino acids. The V gene end was trimmed by 0 bases and the J gene end by 6 bases; junction bases not matched to a gene: 11. Germline CDR1 and CDR2: DFQATT and SNEGSKA (reference sequence). By sample share, this clonotype is medium-sized (0.01 to 0.1%). MiXCR was run by TCRdb on the RT-PCR reads, yielding one entry per CDR3 protein. The sample contains 15,000 to 25,000 distinct CDR3 sequences, 4.9% of which appear only once. The TCR sequence derives from a human donor who was either an allogeneic HSCT recipient or a stem cell or donor lymphocyte infusion donor (not recorded which). It is not recorded whose cells these are; they may come from a transplant donor. This chain links TRBV20-1 with TRBJ2-1; 10 bases map to TRBD2. What was sequenced was blood, either unsorted or a sorted T cell fraction (not recorded which). The CDR3 DNA is TGCAGTGCTAGAGAAAGGGCTAGCGGGAGCGGCCCCAATGAGCAGTTCTTC. It specifies CSARERASGSGPNEQFF.